This T cell receptor (beta chain) was sequenced during a study of blood T cell repertoires in COVID-19. Study overall: Acute and convalescent COVID-19 specimens originated in the United States, Italy and Spain. Sources were T cells, B-cell-depleted T cells, or PBMCs; the material itself was cDNA or gDNA.

Per the study methods: Estimation of nucleated cell counts was performed using reference gene primer amplification. Sequenced by immunoSEQ multiplex PCR; TCRdb stores in-frame clones only, minus some. V and J calls and clone size come straight from that table; D and trimming were deduced from the DNA. The table has roughly 100,000 clones, approximately 84% seen once; the top ten hold around 4.5%. The V gene lost 11 bases and the J gene lost 2 bases, with 15 bases spanning the gap. The germline gives CDR1 MNHEY, CDR2 SVGAGI. The CDR3 covers 13 residues. The rearrangement joins TRBV6-5 to TRBJ2-5, with D possibly being TRBD2 (6 bases). The sequenced sample was peripheral blood. The receptor's source is a human donor in a cohort sampled during active COVID-19. The CDR3 here is CASERETQETQYF. In DNA form, the CDR3 reads TGTGCCTCCGAACGGGAGACTCAAGAGACCCAGTACTTC.